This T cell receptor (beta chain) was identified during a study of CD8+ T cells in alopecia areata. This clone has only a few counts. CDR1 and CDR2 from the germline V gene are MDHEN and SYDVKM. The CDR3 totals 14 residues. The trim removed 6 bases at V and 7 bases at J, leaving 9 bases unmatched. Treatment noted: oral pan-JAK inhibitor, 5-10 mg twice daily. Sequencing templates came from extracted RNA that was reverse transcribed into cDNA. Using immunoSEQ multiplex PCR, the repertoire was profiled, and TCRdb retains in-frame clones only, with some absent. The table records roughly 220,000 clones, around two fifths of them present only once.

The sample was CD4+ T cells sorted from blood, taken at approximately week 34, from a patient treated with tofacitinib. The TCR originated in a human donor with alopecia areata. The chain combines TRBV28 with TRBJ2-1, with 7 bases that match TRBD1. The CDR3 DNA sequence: TGTGCCAGCAGGCACAGGGGCGTGAGGAATGAGCAGTTCTTC. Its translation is CASRHRGVRNEQFF.